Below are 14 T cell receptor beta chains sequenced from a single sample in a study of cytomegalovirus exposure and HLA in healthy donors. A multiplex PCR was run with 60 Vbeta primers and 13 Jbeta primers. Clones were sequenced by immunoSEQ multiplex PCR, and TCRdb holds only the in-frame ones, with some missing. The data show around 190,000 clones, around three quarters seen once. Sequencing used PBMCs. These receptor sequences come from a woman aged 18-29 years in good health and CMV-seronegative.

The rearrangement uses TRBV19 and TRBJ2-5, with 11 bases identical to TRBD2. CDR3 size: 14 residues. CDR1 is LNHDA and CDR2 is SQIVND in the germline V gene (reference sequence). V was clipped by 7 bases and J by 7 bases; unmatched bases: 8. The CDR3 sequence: CASTGSGGGGTQYF. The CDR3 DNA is TGTGCCAGTACTGGTAGCGGGGGGGGAGGGACCCAGTACTTC.

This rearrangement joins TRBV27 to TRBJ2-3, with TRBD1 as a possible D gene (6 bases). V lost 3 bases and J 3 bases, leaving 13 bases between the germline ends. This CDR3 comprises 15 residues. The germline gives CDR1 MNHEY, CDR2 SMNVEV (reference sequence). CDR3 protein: CASSLSGVGTDTQYF. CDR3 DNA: TGTGCCAGCAGTTTGTCAGGGGTCGGAACAGATACGCAGTATTTT.

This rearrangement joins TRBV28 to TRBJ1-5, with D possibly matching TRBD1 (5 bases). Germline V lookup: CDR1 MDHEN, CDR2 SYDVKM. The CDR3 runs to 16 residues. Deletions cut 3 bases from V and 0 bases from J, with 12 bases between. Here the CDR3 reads CASSFGQGISNQPQHF. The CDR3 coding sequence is TGTGCCAGCAGTTTTGGGCAGGGCATTAGCAATCAGCCCCAGCATTTT. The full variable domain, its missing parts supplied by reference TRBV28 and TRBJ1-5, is DVKVTQSSRYLVKRTGEKVFLECVQDMDHENMFWYRQDPGLGLRLIYFSYDVKMKEKGDIPEGYSVSREKKERFSLILESASTNQTSMYLCASSFGQGISNQPQHFGDGTRLSIL.

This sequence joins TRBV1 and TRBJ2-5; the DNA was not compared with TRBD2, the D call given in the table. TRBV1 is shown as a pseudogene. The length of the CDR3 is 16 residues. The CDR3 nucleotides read TGCACCAGCAGCCTATCTAGCGGGGGGTACCAAGAGACCCAGTACTTC. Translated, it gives CTSSLSSGGYQETQYF.

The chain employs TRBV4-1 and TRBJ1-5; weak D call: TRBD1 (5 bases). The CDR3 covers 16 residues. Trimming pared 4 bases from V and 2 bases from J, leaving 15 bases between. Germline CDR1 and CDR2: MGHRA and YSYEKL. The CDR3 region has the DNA TGCGCCAGCAGCCCCCATCCCGGGGGAGGCAATCAGCCCCAGCATTTT. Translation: CASSPHPGGGNQPQHF.

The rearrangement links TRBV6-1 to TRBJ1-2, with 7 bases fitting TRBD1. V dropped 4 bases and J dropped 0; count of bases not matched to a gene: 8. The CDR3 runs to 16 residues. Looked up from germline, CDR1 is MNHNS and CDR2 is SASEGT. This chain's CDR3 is CASSAQKGQPNYGYTF. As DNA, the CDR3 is TGTGCCAGCAGTGCCCAAAAGGGACAGCCTAACTATGGCTACACCTTC.

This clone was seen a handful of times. The CDR3 is CASSITSGGRSEQFF. The CDR3 DNA is TGTGCCAGTAGTATTACTAGCGGGGGGCGCAGTGAGCAGTTCTTC. The chain joins TRBV19 to TRBJ2-1; 12 positions agree with TRBD2. CDR3 length: 15 residues. The junction had 6 bases not matched to a gene; V was cut back by 3 bases and J by 9 bases. Germline CDR1 and CDR2: LNHDA and SQIVND (reference sequence).

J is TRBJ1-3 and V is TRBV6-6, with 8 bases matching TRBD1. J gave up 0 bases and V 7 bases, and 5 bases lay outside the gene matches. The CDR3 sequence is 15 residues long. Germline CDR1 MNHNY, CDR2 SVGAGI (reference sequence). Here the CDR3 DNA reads TGTGCCAGCACCCCAGGGGGCTTCTCTGGAAACACCATATATTTT. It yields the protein CASTPGGFSGNTIYF.

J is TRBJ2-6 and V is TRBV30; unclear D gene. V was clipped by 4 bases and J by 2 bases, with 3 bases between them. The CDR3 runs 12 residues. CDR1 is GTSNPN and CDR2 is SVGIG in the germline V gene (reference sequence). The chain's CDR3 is CAWTPGANVLTF. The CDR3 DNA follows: TGTGCCTGGACTCCTGGGGCCAACGTCCTGACTTTC.

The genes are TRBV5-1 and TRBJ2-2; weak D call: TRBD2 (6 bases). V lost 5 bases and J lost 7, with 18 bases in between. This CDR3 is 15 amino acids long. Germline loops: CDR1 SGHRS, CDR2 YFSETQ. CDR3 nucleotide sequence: TGCGCCAGCAGAGCCGGAGTAGCGGAGGACGGGGAGCTGTTTTTT. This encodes CASRAGVAEDGELFF.

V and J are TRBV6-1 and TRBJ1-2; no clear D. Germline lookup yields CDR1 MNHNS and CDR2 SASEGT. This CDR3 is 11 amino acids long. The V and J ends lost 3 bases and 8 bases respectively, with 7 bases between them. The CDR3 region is CASSDGWGYTF. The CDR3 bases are TGTGCCAGCAGTGATGGCTGGGGCTACACCTTC.

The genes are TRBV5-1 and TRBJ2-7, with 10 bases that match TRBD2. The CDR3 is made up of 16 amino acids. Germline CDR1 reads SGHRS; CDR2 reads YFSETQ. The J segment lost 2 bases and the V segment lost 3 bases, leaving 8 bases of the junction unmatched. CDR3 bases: TGCGCCAGCAGCTGGCGGACTAGCGGAGAGACCTACGAGCAGTACTTC. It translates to CASSWRTSGETYEQYF.

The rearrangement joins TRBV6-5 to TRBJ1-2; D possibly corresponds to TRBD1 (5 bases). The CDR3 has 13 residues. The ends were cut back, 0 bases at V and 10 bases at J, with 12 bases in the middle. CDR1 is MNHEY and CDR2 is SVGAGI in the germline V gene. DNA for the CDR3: TGTGCCAGCAGTTACTCAAGGGGCCGCCTCTACACCTTC. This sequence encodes CASSYSRGRLYTF.

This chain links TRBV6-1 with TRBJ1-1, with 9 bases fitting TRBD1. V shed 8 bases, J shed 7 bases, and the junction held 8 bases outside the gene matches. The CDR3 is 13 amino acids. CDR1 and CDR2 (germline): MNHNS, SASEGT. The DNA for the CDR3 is TGTGCCAGCGGACAGGGGCTCCGTCGTGAAGCTTTCTTT. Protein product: CASGQGLRREAFF.